Following are 17 T cell receptor beta chains from one sample sequenced in a study of shared clonotypes between healthy human individuals. The assay was immunoSEQ multiplex PCR, and TCRdb's table has in-frame clones only and misses some. The sample carries more than 400,000 clones, around 80% recorded once. The sample consisted of PBMCs. Source of these receptors: a woman between 40 and 55 years old in good health. Some clones in this sample may be carry-over from other donors' samples.

On this clone itself: The same CDR3 also results from other DNA sequences found in this sample. This chain links TRBV4-1 with TRBJ2-5; possibly TRBD2 for D (7 bases). V gave up 0 bases and J gave up 5 bases, with 13 bases separating them. Germline V gives CDR1 MGHRA, CDR2 YSYEKL. The length of the CDR3 is 15 residues. In DNA, the CDR3 is TGCGCCAGCAGCCAAGAGAGGGGGGGCGGGGAGACCCAGTACTTC. This encodes CASSQERGGGETQYF.

V gene TRBV9 combines with J gene TRBJ2-3; D is unclear. V lost 4 bases and J 4 bases, leaving 16 bases between the germline ends. This CDR3 has 15 amino acids. Germline V CDR1 and CDR2: SGDLS, YYNGEE. CDR3 region: CASSPSPTPPDTQYF. The CDR3 nucleotides are TGTGCCAGCAGCCCGAGCCCGACTCCCCCAGATACGCAGTATTTT. The variable domain in full, completed from reference TRBV9 and TRBJ2-3, reads DSGVTQTPKHLITATGQRVTLRCSPRSGDLSVYWYQQSLDQGLQFLIQYYNGEERAKGNILERFSAQQFPDLHSELNLSSLELGDSALYFCASSPSPTPPDTQYFGPGTRLTVL.

The chain combines TRBV6-5 with TRBJ2-7; D tentatively reads TRBD1 or TRBD2 (5 bases each). In germline, CDR1 is MNHEY, CDR2 SVGAGI. This CDR3 is built from 13 residues. Trimming stripped 6 bases from V and 2 bases from J, with 11 bases between. The CDR3 DNA is TGTGCCAGCAGCCGGGGCCCCCCCTACGAGCAGTACTTC. Its protein product is CASSRGPPYEQYF.

CDR3 residues: CASGLVQSGGPAEQFF. The CDR3 DNA sequence: TGTGCTAGTGGTTTGGTACAGTCGGGAGGGCCGGCTGAGCAGTTCTTC. The rearrangement links TRBV12-5 to TRBJ2-1; 8 bases agree with TRBD2. CDR1 and CDR2 (germline): LGHNT, FRNRAP. The CDR3 spans 16 residues. Trimming removed 0 bases from V and 9 bases from J; junction bases left unmatched: 10.

The genes are TRBV6-5 and TRBJ1-6; D unresolved. The CDR3 loop spans 13 amino acids. The V and J ends lost 0 bases and 8 bases respectively, with 5 bases between them. Germline-derived CDR1 and CDR2 are MNHEY and SVGAGI. This chain's CDR3 is CASSYSSDSPLHF. CDR3 DNA sequence: TGTGCCAGCAGTTACTCTTCGGATTCACCCCTCCACTTT.

This chain uses TRBV7-9 with TRBJ2-7; TRBD2 agrees at 7 bases. The V segment lost 0 bases and the J segment 6 bases; nucleotides outside the gene matches: 2. Germline V lookup: CDR1 SEHNR, CDR2 FQNEAQ (reference sequence). This CDR3 region has 13 residues. The DNA for the CDR3 is TGTGCCAGCAGCTTAGCGCCTAGCGGCGAGCAGTACTTC. It is translated as CASSLAPSGEQYF. The variable domain in full, completed from reference TRBV7-9 and TRBJ2-7, reads DTGVSQNPRHKITKRGQNVTFRCDPISEHNRLYWYRQTLGQGPEFLTYFQNEAQLEKSRLLSDRFSAERPKGSFSTLEIQRTEQGDSAMYLCASSLAPSGEQYFGPGTRLTVT.

This clone has ten or more counts. The gene calls are TRBV5-8 and TRBJ1-2, with a possible D match to TRBD1 (5 bases). Germline CDR1 and CDR2: SGHTS and YDEGEE. The ends were cut back, 1 base at V and 4 bases at J, with 11 bases in the middle. This CDR3 spans 14 amino acids. In DNA form, the CDR3 reads TGTGCCAGCAGCTTGCTAGGGGAAGCCTATGGCTACACCTTC. Translated: CASSLLGEAYGYTF.

This chain links TRBV27 with TRBJ2-3, with 10 bases matching TRBD1. The CDR3 is made up of 14 amino acids. Germline values: CDR1 MNHEY, CDR2 SMNVEV (reference sequence). V dropped 7 bases and J dropped 14; count of bases not matched to a gene: 15. The CDR3 DNA reads TGTGCCAGCACCTTAAATCCCGACAGGGGGCAACGGTATTTT. Translated: CASTLNPDRGQRYF.

The chain carries TRBV7-3 and TRBJ2-7; no firm D call. Germline V gene data show CDR1 as SGHTA and CDR2 as FQGTGA. Trimming removed 5 bases at V and 0 bases at J, with 11 bases between. The CDR3 length is 14 residues. CDR3 region: CASSPRNNSYEQYF. CDR3 bases: TGTGCCAGCAGCCCCCGGAATAACTCCTACGAGCAGTACTTC.

This rearrangement joins TRBV18 to TRBJ2-3; 9 nucleotides agree with TRBD2. J lost 5 bases, V lost 2 bases, and 2 bases had no gene match. This CDR3 contains 14 residues. Germline V gene sequence: CDR1 KGHSH, CDR2 LQKENI. This chain's CDR3 is CASSPRAGGDTQYF. The CDR3 region has the DNA TGTGCCAGCTCACCAAGAGCGGGAGGAGATACGCAGTATTTT.

The V call is TRBV11-3, the J call TRBJ2-1; D is perhaps TRBD2 (6 bases). Germline values: CDR1 SGHNT, CDR2 YENEEA. V was clipped by 5 bases and J by 8 bases, with 16 bases between them. This CDR3 is 14 amino acids long. The CDR3 is CASSLEGLMDEQFF. In DNA, the CDR3 is TGTGCCAGCAGCCTGGAGGGCCTTATGGATGAGCAGTTCTTC.

The chain is built from TRBV7-3 and TRBJ2-3; 7 positions agree with TRBD2. Germline V gene sequence: CDR1 SGHTA, CDR2 FQGTGA. The CDR3 has 14 residues. The V segment lost 5 bases and the J segment 2 bases; nucleotides outside the gene matches: 4. The CDR3 DNA is TGTGCCAGCAGCCCTAGCGGAACCACAGATACGCAGTATTTT. Protein: CASSPSGTTDTQYF.

As DNA, the CDR3 is TGTGCCAGCAGTATCGCCGGGGAGCTGTTTTTT. Its translation is CASSIAGELFF. The genes are TRBV2 and TRBJ2-2; D remains ambiguous. Trimming left V 5 bases short and J 6 bases short, with 4 bases between. CDR3 size: 11 residues. Germline CDR1 SNHLY, CDR2 FYNNEI.

V is TRBV6-6 and J is TRBJ2-2; maybe TRBD1 (7 bases). The CDR3 extends over 15 amino acids. The ends were cut back, 2 bases at V and 5 bases at J, with 12 bases in the middle. Germline CDR1 and CDR2: MNHNY and SVGAGI (reference sequence). The CDR3 bases are TGTGCCAGCAGTTACGCGGGACAGACGACCGGGGAGCTGTTTTTT. Its protein is CASSYAGQTTGELFF.

This chain uses TRBV5-4 with TRBJ2-1, with TRBD2 identical over 13 bases. Germline CDR1 reads SGHNT; CDR2 reads YYREEE (reference sequence). The J segment lost 9 bases and the V segment lost 4 bases, leaving 7 bases of the junction unmatched. The CDR3 covers 15 residues. The CDR3 region is CASSVGTSGIREQFF. The CDR3 DNA reads as TGTGCCAGCAGCGTCGGGACTAGCGGGATACGTGAGCAGTTCTTC.

The J gene is TRBJ2-1, the V gene TRBV4-3; unclear D gene. Per the germline V gene, CDR1 is LGHNA and CDR2 is YSLEER. The V and J ends lost 0 bases and 0 bases respectively, with 9 bases between them. This CDR3 spans 16 amino acids. In nucleotides, the CDR3 is TGCGCCAGCAGCCAAGATCTCGAGAGCTCCTACAATGAGCAGTTCTTC. Its protein is CASSQDLESSYNEQFF.

The chain carries TRBV15 and TRBJ1-5; maybe TRBD1 (5 bases). The CDR3 runs to 13 residues. Germline loops: CDR1 LNHNV, CDR2 YYDKDF (reference sequence). Trimming removed 0 bases at V and 9 bases at J, with 9 bases between. This CDR3 reads CATSRDGGRPQHF. The CDR3 DNA reads TGTGCCACCAGCAGAGATGGGGGTCGGCCCCAGCATTTT.